Following are 32 T cell receptor beta chains from one sample sequenced in a study of T cells in localized non-small cell lung cancer. The repertoire was sequenced with immunoSEQ multiplex PCR; TCRdb's copy has only in-frame clones and lacks some. The repertoire includes some 21,000 clones, around 89% of them detected once, and about 8.4% sits in the top ten. The sequencing used peripheral blood, collected before any cancer treatment. Receptors originate from a man aged 40-75 years with stage I lung adenocarcinoma.

Within the sample, this clone is medium-sized (0.01 to 0.1%). The chain couples TRBV6-1 to TRBJ2-7; the match to TRBD1 covers 9 bases. Germline CDR1 and CDR2: MNHNS and SASEGT. The CDR3 runs 13 residues. V gave up 6 bases and J gave up 8 bases; unmatched junction bases: 8. CDR3 residues: CASRPGQGAKQYF. The CDR3 coding sequence is TGTGCCAGCAGACCGGGACAGGGTGCGAAGCAGTACTTC.

This rearrangement joins TRBV5-1 to TRBJ2-2; the match to TRBD2 covers 7 bases. There are 15 residues in the CDR3. Germline trimming cut 0 bases from V and 4 bases from J; bases unmatched to any gene: 3. Germline CDR1 SGHRS, CDR2 YFSETQ. This chain's CDR3 is CASSLAGGSTGELFF. CDR3 DNA: TGCGCCAGCAGCTTGGCGGGAGGTTCCACCGGGGAGCTGTTTTTT. The complete variable domain, with remaining parts taken from reference TRBV5-1 and TRBJ2-2, reads KAGVTQTPRYLIKTRGQQVTLSCSPISGHRSVSWYQQTPGQGLQFLFEYFSETQRNKGNFPGRFSGRQFSNSRSEMNVSTLELGDSALYLCASSLAGGSTGELFFGEGSRLTVL.

This chain joins TRBV6-1 and TRBJ2-7, with D maybe TRBD1 (5 bases). CDR1 is MNHNS and CDR2 is SASEGT in the germline V gene. The CDR3 loop spans 15 amino acids. V was clipped by 6 bases and J by 6 bases, with 21 bases between them. The CDR3: CASRDPREVNLEQYF. CDR3 nucleotides: TGTGCCAGCAGGGACCCCAGGGAAGTGAATCTCGAGCAGTACTTC.

The chain links TRBV6-5 to TRBJ2-1; the match to TRBD1 covers 7 bases. This CDR3 spans 12 amino acids. J lost 10 bases, V lost 5 bases, and 5 bases had no gene match. The germline CDR1 and CDR2 sequences are MNHEY and SVGAGI. The CDR3 loop reads CASSDTGEEQFF. CDR3 DNA: TGTGCCAGCAGTGATACAGGGGAAGAGCAGTTCTTC.

The chain links TRBV18 to TRBJ1-2; D not resolved. V dropped 5 bases and J dropped 4 bases, with 11 bases sitting between them. The CDR3 runs to 13 residues. CDR1 KGHSH and CDR2 LQKENI come from the germline V gene. CDR3 sequence (DNA): TGTGCCAGCTCAGTCACAGTTTCCTATGGCTACACCTTC. Translation gives CASSVTVSYGYTF. The whole variable domain, remainder taken from reference TRBV18 and TRBJ1-2, is NAGVMQNPRHLVRRRGQEARLRCSPMKGHSHVYWYRQLPEEGLKFMVYLQKENIIDESGMPKERFSAEFPKEGPSILRIQQVVRGDSAAYFCASSVTVSYGYTFGSGTRLTVV.

The rearrangement joins TRBV21-1 to TRBJ2-2; the table names TRBD2, a call not compared with the DNA. TRBV21-1 is deemed a pseudogene. The CDR3 extends over 17 amino acids. The CDR3 DNA reads as TGTGCCAGCAGCATAGGAAGACTAGCGGATAGGGCCGGGGAGCTGTTTTTT. It is translated as CASSIGRLADRAGELFF.

The rearrangement links TRBV14 to TRBJ1-6; unclear D gene. CDR3 length: 16 amino acids. Germline V gives CDR1 SGHDN, CDR2 FVKESK. Trimming cost V 3 bases and J 0 bases, with 9 bases left between them. The CDR3 loop reads CASSHLQSSYNSPLHF. The CDR3 region has the DNA TGTGCCAGCAGCCATCTGCAGAGCTCCTATAATTCACCCCTCCACTTT.

The DNA for the CDR3 is TGTGCCAGCAGCTTAGGCGGGAGGGCCGAGGAGACCCAGTACTTC. It codes for CASSLGGRAEETQYF. The chain is built from TRBV7-7 and TRBJ2-5; 9 bases fit TRBD2. With 1 base clipped from V and 5 bases from J, the junction kept 5 bases outside the gene matches. Germline V gene data show CDR1 as SSHAT and CDR2 as FNYEAQ (reference sequence). The CDR3 extends over 15 amino acids.

V is TRBV7-6 and J is TRBJ1-1; maybe TRBD1 (6 bases). The CDR3 length is 13 residues. V lost 2 bases and J 8 bases, leaving 12 bases between the germline ends. CDR1 is SGHVS and CDR2 is FNYEAQ in the germline V gene. CDR3 in amino acids: CASSLLGGGEAFF. DNA of the CDR3: TGTGCCAGCAGCTTACTGGGGGGCGGGGAAGCTTTCTTT.

The rearrangement uses TRBV5-1 and TRBJ2-1; TRBD1 matches at 7 bases. V lost 3 bases and J lost 5; bases outside the gene matches: 5. The CDR3 is 14 residues long. The germline V gene has CDR1 SGHRS and CDR2 YFSETQ. The CDR3 reads CASSSTGSHNEQFF. DNA of the CDR3: TGCGCCAGCAGCTCGACAGGGAGCCACAATGAGCAGTTCTTC. Full variable domain (outside the CDR3, taken from reference TRBV5-1 and TRBJ2-1): KAGVTQTPRYLIKTRGQQVTLSCSPISGHRSVSWYQQTPGQGLQFLFEYFSETQRNKGNFPGRFSGRQFSNSRSEMNVSTLELGDSALYLCASSSTGSHNEQFFGPGTRLTVL.

The chain couples TRBV7-8 to TRBJ2-2; D is unresolved. From germline, CDR1 is SGHVS and CDR2 FQNEAQ. V was shortened by 1 base and J by 6 bases, with 3 bases between the two germline ends. The CDR3 is 12 residues long. The CDR3, as DNA: TGTGCCAGCAGCTTAGGGCCCGGGGAGCTGTTTTTT. It codes for CASSLGPGELFF. Full variable domain (remainder filled in from reference TRBV7-8 and TRBJ2-2): GAGVSQSPRYKVAKRGQDVALRCDPISGHVSLFWYQQALGQGPEFLTYFQNEAQLDKSGLPSDRFFAERPEGSVSTLKIQRTQQEDSAVYLCASSLGPGELFFGEGSRLTVL.

This rearrangement joins TRBV18 to TRBJ2-3; D gene uncertain. This CDR3 comprises 12 residues. V was trimmed by 3 bases and J by 5 bases, leaving 6 bases between them. Germline loops: CDR1 KGHSH, CDR2 LQKENI. CDR3 protein: CASSPGKDTQYF. DNA for the CDR3: TGTGCCAGCTCACCGGGAAAAGATACGCAGTATTTT.

The chain links TRBV6-1 to TRBJ1-1; 7 bases line up with TRBD1. The CDR3 consists of 14 residues. The germline gives CDR1 MNHNS, CDR2 SASEGT. V lost 4 bases to trimming and J lost 8 bases; unmatched junction nucleotides: 10. The DNA of the CDR3 is TGTGCCAGCAGTGGGTACTACAGGGGATCGGAAGCTTTCTTT. Translated, it gives CASSGYYRGSEAFF.

This chain links TRBV19 with TRBJ2-1, with 7 bases matching TRBD2. CDR3 length equals 14 residues. The junction had 4 bases not matched to a gene; V was cut back by 5 bases and J by 3 bases. Germline values: CDR1 LNHDA, CDR2 SQIVND (reference sequence). CDR3 amino acids: CASSGGGLYNEQFF. The CDR3, as DNA: TGTGCCAGTAGTGGGGGGGGACTCTACAATGAGCAGTTCTTC.

This clone came up once. The chain joins TRBV18 to TRBJ1-1; D remains unclear. CDR1 and CDR2 (germline): KGHSH, LQKENI. V dropped 6 bases and J dropped 3 bases, with 11 bases sitting between them. The CDR3 is made up of 13 amino acids. In DNA form, the CDR3 reads TGTGCCAGCTCCCCGGTTAGCGACACTGAAGCTTTCTTT. It codes for CASSPVSDTEAFF.

This sequence joins TRBV5-4 and TRBJ2-5; the D is unclear. With 4 bases removed from V and 10 bases from J, the gap between germline ends came to 14 bases. Looked up from germline, CDR1 is SGHNT and CDR2 is YYREEE (reference sequence). CDR3 length: 12 amino acids. The CDR3 sequence: CASSNHGGRQYF. CDR3 DNA sequence: TGTGCCAGCAGCAACCACGGCGGACGCCAGTACTTC.

Comments on this clone: This sample includes further DNA sequences coding for the same CDR3. The rearrangement joins TRBV5-1 to TRBJ2-5, with D possibly matching TRBD2 (5 bases). Germline V gives CDR1 SGHRS, CDR2 YFSETQ. V lost 2 bases, J lost 8 bases, and 7 bases lay in between. The CDR3 loop spans 11 amino acids. The CDR3 reads CASSLEGTQYF. The DNA of the CDR3 is TGCGCCAGCAGCTTAGAGGGAACCCAGTACTTC.

V usage is TRBV5-4 and J usage is TRBJ2-3; weak D call: TRBD1 (6 bases). Deletions cut 4 bases from V and 1 base from J, with 13 bases between. CDR3 length: 15 amino acids. Germline V gives CDR1 SGHNT, CDR2 YYREEE (reference sequence). CDR3 sequence: CASSTENRGTDTQYF. CDR3 DNA: TGTGCCAGCAGCACGGAGAACAGGGGCACAGATACGCAGTATTTT.

V is TRBV6-5 and J is TRBJ2-2; D uncertain. Germline-derived CDR1 and CDR2 are MNHEY and SVGAGI. The CDR3 is 14 amino acids. With 0 bases removed from V and 7 bases from J, the gap between germline ends came to 9 bases. CDR3 in DNA: TGTGCCAGCAGTTACTCGCCCCAGAACGGGGAGCTGTTTTTT. Protein: CASSYSPQNGELFF.

This sequence joins TRBV30 and TRBJ1-2, with D possibly TRBD1 on 5 matching bases. Trimming pared 0 bases from V and 1 base from J, leaving 9 bases between. Looked up from germline, CDR1 is GTSNPN and CDR2 is SVGIG (reference sequence). The CDR3 covers 14 residues. The CDR3 DNA reads as TGTGCCTGGAGTGTACGTCAGGGTAACTATGGCTACACCTTC. This translates into CAWSVRQGNYGYTF. The full variable domain, with the rest looked up from reference TRBV30 and TRBJ1-2, is SQTIHQWPATLVQPVGSPLSLECTVEGTSNPNLYWYRQAAGRGLQLLFYSVGIGQISSEVPQNLSASRPQDRQFILSSKKLLLSDSGFYLCAWSVRQGNYGYTFGSGTRLTVV.

This sequence joins TRBV7-9 and TRBJ2-1, with D unclear. V lost 7 bases to trimming and J lost 0 bases, with 7 bases between them. There are 13 residues in the CDR3. CDR1 and CDR2 from the germline V gene are SEHNR and FQNEAQ (reference sequence). DNA for the CDR3: TGTGCCAGCACCCCTGGCTCCTACAATGAGCAGTTCTTC. It is translated as CASTPGSYNEQFF.

The table lists this clone with a count of one. This chain uses TRBV5-4 with TRBJ1-2; 8 positions agree with TRBD1. V shed 6 bases and J 6 bases; nucleotides not matched to a gene: 19. The germline CDR1 and CDR2 sequences are SGHNT and YYREEE (reference sequence). The length of the CDR3 is 17 residues. CDR3 residues: CASTSSPYDRGGDGYTF. Here the CDR3 DNA reads TGTGCCAGCACTTCAAGCCCCTACGACAGGGGCGGCGATGGCTACACCTTC.

V usage is TRBV28 and J usage is TRBJ2-1, with D perhaps TRBD1 (5 bases). This CDR3 is built from 15 residues. The V end lost 4 bases, the J end lost 0 bases, and 10 bases lay between the germline ends. CDR1 MDHEN and CDR2 SYDVKM come from the germline V gene. In DNA, the CDR3 is TGTGCCAGCAGTTCACAGGCGAGCTCCTACAATGAGCAGTTCTTC. Translated: CASSSQASSYNEQFF.

V and J are TRBV5-1 and TRBJ1-2, with D perhaps TRBD1 (6 bases). V lost 4 bases and J lost 4, with 14 bases in between. CDR3 length: 14 amino acids. Germline values: CDR1 SGHRS, CDR2 YFSETQ. The DNA for the CDR3 is TGCGCCAGCAGCCCGGGGGGGGCAGGCTATGGCTACACCTTC. It encodes CASSPGGAGYGYTF.

The rearrangement links TRBV7-2 to TRBJ2-3; D is ambiguous. V was cut by 1 base and J by 2 bases, with 10 bases left in between. Germline-derived CDR1 and CDR2 are SGHTA and FQGNSA. This CDR3 region has 15 residues. The DNA for the CDR3 is TGTGCCAGCAGCTTAGGGGGAAAAGACACAGATACGCAGTATTTT. This encodes CASSLGGKDTDTQYF.

This sequence joins TRBV10-3 and TRBJ2-1; TRBD2 agrees at 7 bases. The CDR3 covers 15 residues. J was trimmed by 5 bases and V by 3 bases; bases with no gene match: 7. Germline V gene sequence: CDR1 ENHRY, CDR2 SYGVKD. CDR3 amino acids: CAISDLTGGHNEQFF. The CDR3 DNA reads TGTGCCATCAGTGACTTAACGGGGGGTCACAATGAGCAGTTCTTC.

J is TRBJ1-3 and V is TRBV4-2; D is possibly TRBD1 (6 bases). The CDR3 loop spans 17 amino acids. The ends were cut back, 0 bases at V and 4 bases at J, with 16 bases in the middle. Looked up from germline, CDR1 is LGHNA and CDR2 is YNFKEQ. Written as DNA, the CDR3 is TGTGCCAGCAGCCAAGAGTGGAGCAGGGGATCAGGAAACACCATATATTTT. Amino acid sequence: CASSQEWSRGSGNTIYF.

The V call is TRBV5-6, the J call TRBJ1-1; D unresolved. The CDR3 sequence is 13 residues long. V was shortened by 0 bases and J by 1 base, with 4 bases between the two germline ends. Germline CDR1 SGHDT, CDR2 YYEEEE. DNA for the CDR3: TGTGCCAGCAGCTTGGTTCGGAACACTGAAGCTTTCTTT. Translated: CASSLVRNTEAFF.

The rearrangement joins TRBV5-1 to TRBJ1-2; D perhaps matches TRBD1 (5 bases). The CDR3 has 15 amino acids. CDR1 and CDR2 from the germline V gene are SGHRS and YFSETQ. With 4 bases removed from V and 6 bases from J, the gap between germline ends came to 19 bases. CDR3: CASSPLGTDVDGYTF. The CDR3 DNA reads TGCGCCAGCAGCCCGCTGGGGACTGACGTTGATGGCTACACCTTC.

This chain links TRBV7-2 with TRBJ2-5, with D possibly called TRBD1 or TRBD2 (5 bases each). The V end was cut by 8 bases, the J end by 5 bases, with 9 bases between. This CDR3 has 11 amino acids. Looked up from germline, CDR1 is SGHTA and CDR2 is FQGNSA. The CDR3 region is CASRGVETQYF. CDR3 nucleotide sequence: TGTGCCAGCCGAGGGGTGGAGACCCAGTACTTC.

The V gene is TRBV14, the J gene TRBJ2-5, with TRBD2 matching over 8 bases. Judging by the DNA end, TRBJ2-7 fits better; the J call may be wrong. This CDR3 region has 15 residues. Germline V lookup: CDR1 SGHDN, CDR2 FVKESK. CDR3 coding DNA: TGTGCCAGCAGCCAGGCTCGAGCGGGGGCATACGAGCAGTACTTC. Its translation is CASSQARAGAYEQYF.

The V gene is TRBV6-5, the J gene TRBJ2-2; D gene uncertain. The CDR3 contains 13 residues. Germline CDR1 and CDR2: MNHEY and SVGAGI. The CDR3 nucleotides are TGTGCGGTAGAGGCACGGAACACCGGGGAGCTGTTTTTT. It is translated as CAVEARNTGELFF.